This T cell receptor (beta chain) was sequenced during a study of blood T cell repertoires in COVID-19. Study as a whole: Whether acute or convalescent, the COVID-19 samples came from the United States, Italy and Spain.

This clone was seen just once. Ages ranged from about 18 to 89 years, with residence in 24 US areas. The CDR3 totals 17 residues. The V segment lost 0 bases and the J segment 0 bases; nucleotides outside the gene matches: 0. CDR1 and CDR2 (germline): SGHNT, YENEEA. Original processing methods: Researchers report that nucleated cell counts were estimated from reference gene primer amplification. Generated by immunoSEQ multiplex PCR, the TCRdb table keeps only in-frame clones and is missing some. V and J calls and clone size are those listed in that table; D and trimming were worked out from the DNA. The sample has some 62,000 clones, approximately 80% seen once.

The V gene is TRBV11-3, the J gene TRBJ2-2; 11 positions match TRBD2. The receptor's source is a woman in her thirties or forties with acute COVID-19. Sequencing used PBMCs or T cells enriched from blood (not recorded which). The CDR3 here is CASSLELAGANTGELFF. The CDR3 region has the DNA TGTGCCAGCAGCTTAGAACTAGCGGGGGCGAACACCGGGGAGCTGTTTTTT.